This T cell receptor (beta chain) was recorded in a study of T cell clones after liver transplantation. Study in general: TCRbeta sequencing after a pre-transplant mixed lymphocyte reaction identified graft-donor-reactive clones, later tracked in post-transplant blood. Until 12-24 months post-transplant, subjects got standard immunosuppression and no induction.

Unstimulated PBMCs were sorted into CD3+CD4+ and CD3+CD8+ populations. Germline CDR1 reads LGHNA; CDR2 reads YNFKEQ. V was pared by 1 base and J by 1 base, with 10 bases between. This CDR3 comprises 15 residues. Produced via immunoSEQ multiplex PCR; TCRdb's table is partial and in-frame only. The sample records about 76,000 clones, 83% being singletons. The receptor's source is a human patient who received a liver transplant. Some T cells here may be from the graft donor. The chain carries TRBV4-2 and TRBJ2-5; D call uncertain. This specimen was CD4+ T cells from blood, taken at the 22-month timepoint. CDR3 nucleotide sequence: TGTGCCAGCAGCCAAGGCGGTCTTGGCCAAGAGACCCAGTACTTC. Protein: CASSQGGLGQETQYF.